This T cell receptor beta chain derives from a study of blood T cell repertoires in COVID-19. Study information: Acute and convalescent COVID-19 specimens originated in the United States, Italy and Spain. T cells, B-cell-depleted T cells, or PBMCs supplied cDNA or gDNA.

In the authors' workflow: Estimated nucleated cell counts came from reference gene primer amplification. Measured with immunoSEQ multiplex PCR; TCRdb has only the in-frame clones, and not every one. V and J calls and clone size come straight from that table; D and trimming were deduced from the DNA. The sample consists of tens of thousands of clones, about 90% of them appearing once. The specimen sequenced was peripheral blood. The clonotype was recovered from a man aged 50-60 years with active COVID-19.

CDR3 sequence (DNA): TGTGCCAGCTACCGGAGCCTCGGAGGATACACGGAAGGGACAACTAGCACAGATACGCAGTATTTT. This gives the protein CASYRSLGGYTEGTTSTDTQYF. This chain links TRBV2 with TRBJ2-3, with TRBD1 as a possible D gene (6 bases). Germline CDR1 and CDR2: SNHLY and FYNNEI. CDR3 length: 22 residues. Trimming took 8 bases from V and 0 from J, leaving 36 bases between them.